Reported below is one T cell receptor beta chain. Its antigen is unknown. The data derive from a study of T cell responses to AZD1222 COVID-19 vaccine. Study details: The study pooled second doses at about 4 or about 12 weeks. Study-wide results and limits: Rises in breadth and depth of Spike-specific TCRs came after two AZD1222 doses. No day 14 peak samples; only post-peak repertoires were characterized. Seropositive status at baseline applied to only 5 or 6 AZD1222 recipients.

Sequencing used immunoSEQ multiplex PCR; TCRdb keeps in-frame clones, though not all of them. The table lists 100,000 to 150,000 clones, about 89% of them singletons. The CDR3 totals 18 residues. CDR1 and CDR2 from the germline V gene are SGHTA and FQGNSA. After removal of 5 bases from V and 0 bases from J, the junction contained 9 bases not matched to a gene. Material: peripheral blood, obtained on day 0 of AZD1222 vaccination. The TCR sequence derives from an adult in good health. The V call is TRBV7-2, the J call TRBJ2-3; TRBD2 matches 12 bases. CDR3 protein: CASSPTLAGGPSTDTQYF. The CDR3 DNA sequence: TGTGCCAGCAGCCCAACACTAGCGGGGGGTCCTAGCACAGATACGCAGTATTTT.